The present T cell receptor beta chain was sequenced within a study of blood T cell repertoires in COVID-19. The overall study: There were acute and convalescent COVID-19 samples, and they came from the United States, Italy and Spain. PBMCs, B-cell-depleted T cells, or T cells were the source of the cDNA or gDNA that made up the material.

In the authors' workflow: Reference gene primer amplification gave nucleated cell count estimates. Profiled with immunoSEQ multiplex PCR; TCRdb holds only in-frame clones, not every one. That table furnishes V, J and clone size, whereas the DNA furnished D and trimming. The sample holds 40,000 to 50,000 clones, under 90% seen once. CDR3 size: 15 residues. CDR1 and CDR2 from the germline V gene are MNHNY and SVGAGI (reference sequence). The V end lost 2 bases, the J end lost 5 bases, and 15 bases lay between the germline ends. Sequencing used peripheral blood. J is TRBJ1-2 and V is TRBV6-6; tentatively, D is TRBD1 (6 bases). This clonotype originated in a man aged 45 to 65 with active COVID-19. The CDR3 sequence is CASSYLRGSSYGYTF. DNA for the CDR3: TGTGCCAGCAGTTACCTCAGGGGATCGTCGTATGGCTACACCTTC.